Shown below are 28 T cell receptor beta chains from a single sample sequenced in a study of T-cell reconstitution after alpha-beta-depleted transplantation in children. Preparation of the TCRbeta library was carried out with unique molecular identifiers. TCRdb recomputed calls from the PCR reads with MiXCR, one row per CDR3 protein. Of approximately 520,000 distinct CDR3 sequences in the sample, 32% were seen once. Source: PBMCs from the stem cell graft donor, taken from the stem cell graft. Receptors originate from a human donor who donated a stem cell graft to a child with aplastic anemia.

The genes are TRBV7-2 and TRBJ2-7; maybe TRBD2 (5 bases). The ends were cut back, 2 bases at V and 6 bases at J, with 14 bases in the middle. The CDR3 totals 14 residues. Germline V CDR1 and CDR2: SGHTA, FQGNSA. The CDR3 region has the DNA TGTGCCAGCAGCTTATCGAGGGAAACAGTCGAGCAGTACTTC. This gives the protein CASSLSRETVEQYF.

This clonotype was detected only a few times. The V call is TRBV3-1, the J call TRBJ2-7, with TRBD2 matching 9 bases. The CDR3 sequence is 15 residues long. Trimming cost V 4 bases and J 7 bases; bases outside gene matches: 11. Germline-derived CDR1 and CDR2 are LGHDT and YNNKEL (reference sequence). The CDR3 DNA reads TGTGCCAGCAGCCCGCGACTAGCGGATCCTAGGGAGCAGTACTTC. It encodes CASSPRLADPREQYF.

This clonotype occurred once. CDR3: CASRQGASETQYF. The CDR3 coding sequence is TGTGCCAGCAGACAGGGGGCATCTGAGACCCAGTACTTC. The chain is built from TRBV7-2 and TRBJ2-5, with 9 nucleotides matching TRBD1. Germline V lookup: CDR1 SGHTA, CDR2 FQGNSA. The CDR3 covers 13 residues. V dropped 6 bases and J dropped 5; count of bases not matched to a gene: 4.

The genes are TRBV6-1 and TRBJ2-7; 9 positions agree with TRBD2. The CDR3 consists of 15 residues. V was clipped by 6 bases and J by 4 bases; unmatched bases: 10. The V gene's germline CDR1 is MNHNS and CDR2 SASEGT. In nucleotides, the CDR3 is TGTGCCAGCAGCATGACTAGCGGTAAAGGGTACGAGCAGTACGTC. This gives the protein CASSMTSGKGYEQYV.

The chain is built from TRBV7-9 and TRBJ2-7; D tentatively fits TRBD1 or TRBD2 (5 bases each). Germline assignment: CDR1 SEHNR and CDR2 FQNEAQ (reference sequence). The CDR3 sequence is 13 residues long. Trimming cost V 2 bases and J 5 bases, with 10 bases left between them. The chain's CDR3 is CASSLTRGDEQYV. DNA of the CDR3: TGTGCCAGCAGCTTAACGCGAGGGGACGAGCAGTACGTC.

This clonotype was found a few times. The rearrangement uses TRBV29-1 and TRBJ1-4; D is undetermined. The CDR3 sequence is 11 residues long. Trimming shortened V by 0 bases and J by 8 bases, and 4 bases separated the two germline ends. The germline gives CDR1 SQVTM, CDR2 ANQGSEA. The CDR3, as DNA: TGCAGCGTTGAAGATGTCGAAAAACTGTTTTTT. As protein: CSVEDVEKLFF.

The chain's CDR3 is CASSTRQGAVTGELFF. CDR3 nucleotides: TGTGCCAGCTCGACGAGACAGGGGGCGGTCACCGGGGAGCTGTTTTTT. This sequence joins TRBV18 and TRBJ2-2; TRBD1 matches 10 bases. CDR3 length equals 16 residues. The V gene end was trimmed by 6 bases and the J gene end by 4 bases; junction bases not matched to a gene: 8. Germline V gives CDR1 KGHSH, CDR2 LQKENI.

A word on this clonotype: The germline gene is not matched at one end of the junction; a read error may be the cause. The V call is TRBV20-1, the J call TRBJ1-5; D is possibly TRBD1 (5 bases). Germline CDR1 and CDR2: DFQATT and SNEGSKA (reference sequence). The CDR3 extends over 11 amino acids. The DNA for the CDR3 is TGCAGTGCTGGAGACAGCGCGCCCCAGCATTTT. Encoded protein: CSAGDSAPQHF.

In its sample, this clonotype was seen a few times. The CDR3 sequence: CASSSSRGQTEAFF. DNA of the CDR3: TGTGCCAGCAGCTCCAGCAGGGGGCAAACTGAAGCTTTCTTT. This rearrangement joins TRBV7-2 to TRBJ1-1, with TRBD1 matching 8 bases. V was clipped by 4 bases and J by 5 bases; unmatched bases: 6. The CDR3 is 14 residues long. Germline assignment: CDR1 SGHTA and CDR2 FQGNSA.

The V and J genes are TRBV12-5 and TRBJ1-1; D is ambiguous. This CDR3 is built from 15 residues. Germline V gene data show CDR1 as LGHNT and CDR2 as FRNRAP. Trimming left V 2 bases short and J 3 bases short, with 13 bases between. The CDR3 nucleotides read TGTGCTAGTGGTTTGCGGCAGGATGGGGACACTGAAGCTTTCTTT. Its translation is CASGLRQDGDTEAFF.

The V gene is TRBV29-1, the J gene TRBJ2-3, with 8 bases lining up with TRBD2. CDR3 length equals 15 residues. J lost 2 bases, V lost 6 bases, and 10 bases had no gene match. Germline assignment: CDR1 SQVTM and CDR2 ANQGSEA. In DNA form, the CDR3 reads TGCAGCGTAAAACGTTTTAGCGGGATCACAGATACGCAGTATTTT. This gives the protein CSVKRFSGITDTQYF.

This clonotype turned up a few times. The chain uses TRBV19 and TRBJ2-2; possibly TRBD1 for D (6 bases). CDR3 size: 15 residues. The germline CDR1 and CDR2 sequences are LNHDA and SQIVND (reference sequence). V lost 10 bases to trimming and J lost 4 bases, with 19 bases between them. DNA of the CDR3: TGTGCCAAACCTCCAGGGGATCGATGCACCGGGGAGCTGTTTTTT. Translated, it gives CAKPPGDRCTGELFF. Full variable domain (rest looked up from reference TRBV19 and TRBJ2-2): DGGITQSPKYLFRKEGQNVTLSCEQNLNHDAMYWYRQDPGQGLRLIYYSQIVNDFQKGDIAEGYSVSREKKESFPLTVTSAQKNPTAFYLCAKPPGDRCTGELFFGEGSRLTVL.

This clonotype appeared a few times. The chain couples TRBV29-1 to TRBJ2-3, with TRBD2 matching 11 bases. V shed 7 bases, J shed 5 bases, and the junction held 11 bases outside the gene matches. Germline CDR1 reads SQVTM; CDR2 reads ANQGSEA. The CDR3 spans 15 residues. The CDR3 region is CSAGTSGGAQDTQYF. DNA for the CDR3: TGCAGCGCTGGGACTAGCGGAGGAGCCCAAGATACGCAGTATTTT.

This rearrangement joins TRBV6-5 to TRBJ2-1; no definite D call. CDR1 and CDR2 from the germline V gene are MNHEY and SVGAGI. Trimming removed 6 bases at V and 0 bases at J, with 12 bases between. This CDR3 is 15 amino acids long. The CDR3 coding sequence is TGTGCCAGCAGGTATCGGGCGAGCTCCTACAATGAGCAGTTCTTC. This sequence encodes CASRYRASSYNEQFF.

This clonotype showed up just a few times. V and J are TRBV7-3 and TRBJ1-2, with 10 bases that match TRBD1. CDR3 length equals 15 residues. Looked up from germline, CDR1 is SGHTA and CDR2 is FQGTGA. Losses at the gene ends were 5 bases for V and 4 bases for J; bases not matched to a gene: 7. CDR3 sequence: CASSPGTGDVYGYTF. In DNA, the CDR3 is TGTGCCAGCAGCCCCGGGACAGGGGACGTCTATGGCTACACCTTC.

This clonotype was seen only a few times. The DNA of the CDR3 is TGTGCCAGCAGTTACGGCACGGAGAACACTGAAGCTTTCTTT. This sequence encodes CASSYGTENTEAFF. The rearrangement uses TRBV6-5 and TRBJ1-1; no reliable D call. V was cut by 2 bases and J by 1 base, with 8 bases left in between. This CDR3 has 14 residues. From germline, CDR1 is MNHEY and CDR2 SVGAGI.

The rearrangement uses TRBV6-2 or TRBV6-3 and TRBJ2-7; weak D call: TRBD1 (6 bases). V lost 6 bases and J lost 6, with 12 bases in between. The CDR3 runs to 12 residues. Germline CDR1 is MNHEY and CDR2 is SVGEGT. Here the CDR3 DNA reads TGTGCCAGCAGAATCGGCAGGGGCGAGCAGTACTTC. Its protein is CASRIGRGEQYF.

This clonotype was found a few times. The chain recombines TRBV6-2 or TRBV6-3 with TRBJ2-7, with D perhaps TRBD1 (5 bases). Germline loops: CDR1 MNHEY, CDR2 SVGEGT. The CDR3 spans 13 residues. Trimming removed 0 bases at V and 3 bases at J, with 6 bases between. CDR3 protein: CASSYSDNYEQYF. The DNA for the CDR3 is TGTGCCAGCAGTTACTCGGACAACTACGAGCAGTACTTC.

This clonotype was seen more than once but under ten times. V is TRBV24-1 and J is TRBJ1-2, with D maybe TRBD1 (6 bases). Germline loops: CDR1 KGHDR, CDR2 SFDVKD. This CDR3 region has 13 residues. V lost 4 bases and J 6 bases, leaving 11 bases between the germline ends. The DNA of the CDR3 is TGTGCCACCAGTGACGACAGGCTTGATGGCTACACCTTC. Protein sequence: CATSDDRLDGYTF.

The count of this clonotype is one. The CDR3 sequence: CASSLSPGSGANVLTF. The CDR3, as DNA: TGTGCCAGCAGTTTAAGTCCGGGGTCTGGGGCCAACGTCCTGACTTTC. The chain combines TRBV27 with TRBJ2-6, with a possible D match to TRBD2 (5 bases). CDR1 and CDR2 from the germline V gene are MNHEY and SMNVEV (reference sequence). V lost 2 bases and J 1 base, leaving 9 bases between the germline ends. The CDR3 is made up of 16 amino acids.

This clonotype has only one observation. The chain carries TRBV20-1 and TRBJ2-1, with D perhaps TRBD2 (5 bases). CDR3 length: 15 residues. V was clipped by 0 bases and J by 0 bases, with 9 bases between them. Germline values: CDR1 DFQATT, CDR2 SNEGSKA (reference sequence). The CDR3 coding sequence is TGCAGTGCTAGAGATCGTCGGGGCTCCTACAATGAGCAGTTCTTC. Translated: CSARDRRGSYNEQFF.

In its sample, this clonotype was seen a few times. The rearrangement uses TRBV29-1 and TRBJ2-7; perhaps TRBD2 as D (6 bases). V was shortened by 1 base and J by 2 bases, with 15 bases between the two germline ends. The CDR3 is 15 residues long. Germline V gives CDR1 SQVTM, CDR2 ANQGSEA. The CDR3, as DNA: TGCAGCGTTGAAGCCGGGCTAGGGAGGACCTACGAGCAGTACGTC. Translated: CSVEAGLGRTYEQYV.

The chain joins TRBV6-2 or TRBV6-3 to TRBJ2-1; no reliable D call. The V and J ends lost 8 bases and 10 bases respectively, with 12 bases between them. The CDR3 is 11 amino acids. Per the germline V gene, CDR1 is MNHEY and CDR2 is SVGEGT. CDR3 nucleotides: TGTGCCAGCGGTAAAAGCAGCGAGCAGTTCTTC. It encodes CASGKSSEQFF.

The count of this clonotype is one. The CDR3 DNA is TGCGCCAGCAGCCAAGTTGCCTGGACAGGGATTGAAAAACTGTTTTTT. It is translated as CASSQVAWTGIEKLFF. The V call is TRBV4-3, the J call TRBJ1-4; 8 nucleotides agree with TRBD1. Per the germline V gene, CDR1 is LGHNA and CDR2 is YSLEER. The CDR3 consists of 16 residues. J gave up 7 bases and V 1 base, and 8 bases lay outside the gene matches.

This clonotype was counted a few times. The CDR3 sequence: CSARVGGSGNQPQHF. In DNA form, the CDR3 reads TGCAGTGCTAGAGTTGGGGGATCGGGCAATCAGCCCCAGCATTTT. This chain uses TRBV20-1 with TRBJ1-5; tentatively, D is TRBD1 (5 bases). CDR3 length: 15 residues. V was trimmed by 1 base and J by 2 bases, leaving 12 bases between them. CDR1 is DFQATT, CDR2 SNEGSKA, per germline (reference sequence).

V and J are TRBV11-2 and TRBJ2-1; D is unresolved. CDR3 length: 14 amino acids. The V and J ends lost 0 bases and 8 bases respectively, with 11 bases between them. Germline values: CDR1 SGHAT, CDR2 FQNNGV. CDR3 sequence: CASSLDRGRDEQFF. The CDR3 region has the DNA TGTGCCAGCAGCTTAGATCGCGGTCGCGATGAGCAGTTCTTC.

This clonotype occurred a few times. V is TRBV27 and J is TRBJ2-1; no clear D. V shed 3 bases and J shed 10 bases, with 13 bases lying between them. The CDR3 extends over 13 amino acids. Germline assignment: CDR1 MNHEY and CDR2 SMNVEV (reference sequence). CDR3: CASSLASSMEQFF. Here the CDR3 DNA reads TGTGCCAGCAGTTTGGCCTCCAGCATGGAGCAGTTCTTC.

This clonotype was detected only a few times. The chain combines TRBV5-1 with TRBJ2-3; TRBD1 or TRBD2 may be the D gene (5 bases each). The CDR3 runs 16 residues. Germline-derived CDR1 and CDR2 are SGHRS and YFSETQ. V gave up 0 bases and J gave up 0 bases, with 11 bases separating them. The CDR3 sequence: CASSLETGRSTDTQYF. DNA for the CDR3: TGCGCCAGCAGCTTGGAAACGGGACGAAGCACAGATACGCAGTATTTT.